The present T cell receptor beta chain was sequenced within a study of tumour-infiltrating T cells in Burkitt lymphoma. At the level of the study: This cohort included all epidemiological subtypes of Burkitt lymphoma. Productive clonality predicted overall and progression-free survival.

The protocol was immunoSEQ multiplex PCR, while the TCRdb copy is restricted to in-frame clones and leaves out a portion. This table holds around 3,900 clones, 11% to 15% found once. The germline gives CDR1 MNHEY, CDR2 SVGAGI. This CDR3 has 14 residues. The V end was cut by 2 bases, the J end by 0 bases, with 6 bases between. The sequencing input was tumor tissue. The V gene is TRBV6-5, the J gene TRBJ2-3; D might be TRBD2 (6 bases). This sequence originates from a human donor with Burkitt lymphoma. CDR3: CASSYGGSTDTQYF. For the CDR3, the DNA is TGTGCCAGCAGTTACGGGGGGAGCACAGATACGCAGTATTTT.